This TCR beta chain is drawn from a study of T cell changes during pregnancy in multiple sclerosis. The CDR3 is made up of 12 amino acids. Germline trimming cut 6 bases from V and 6 bases from J; bases unmatched to any gene: 4. Germline CDR1 ENHRY, CDR2 SYGVKD. Produced via immunoSEQ multiplex PCR; TCRdb's table is partial and in-frame only. The table has roughly 87,000 clones, 91% seen once; the top ten hold 3.5% to 4%. Only one count was recorded for this clone. The TCR sequence derives from a female donor in good health, serving as a control in a pregnancy study. Some clones in this sample may be carry-over from other donors' samples. This specimen was PBMCs, taken in the first trimester of pregnancy. The chain employs TRBV10-3 and TRBJ1-1; 7 positions match TRBD1. CDR3 in DNA: TGTGCCATCAGACCCGACAGGGCTGAAGCTTTCTTT. This gives the protein CAIRPDRAEAFF.